This T cell receptor beta chain was captured by sequencing in a study of blood T cell repertoires in COVID-19 (dated by TCRdb to 2020 to 2022). About the study as a whole: Samples covering the acute and convalescent phases of COVID-19 were provided by collaborators in the United States, Italy and Spain. The material from the prospective study consisted of cDNA or gDNA derived from T cells, B-cell-depleted T cells, or PBMCs. Subjects who had been exposed to COVID-19, were actively infected with it, or had recovered from it provided the deeply sampled blood TCRbeta repertoires that made up the dataset. The repertoires were released in a freely available public database intended as a resource for research on the immune response to SARS-CoV-2. The samples were drawn from two sources: the first 160 participants of the ongoing ImmuneRACE study, and about 1,300 subjects contributed by 6 global collaborators. The sample metadata nearly always contained a de-identified subject ID, COVID-19 status, age in years and sex. Where available, HLA class I and class II types were obtained from metadata supplied by the sample provider rather than from assay-based typing. Points the paper makes about the study in general: Clinical and demographic metadata were provided uncurated, with the amount varying by source and participant.

The germline V gene encodes CDR1 SNHLY and CDR2 FYNNEI. V was cut back by 4 bases and J by 5 bases, leaving a gap of 13 bases between them. The CDR3 holds 14 amino acids from the cysteine to the phenylalanine. Solely the CDR3 DNA is kept, with 42 bases framed from the first base. TCRbeta CDR3 regions were amplified from genomic DNA by means of the immunoSEQ Assay, a bias-controlled multiplex PCR. The authors' pipeline ran thus. The number of nucleated cells in each sample was estimated by amplification of reference gene primers within the assay. Sequence reads were collapsed and filtered to measure the absolute abundance of every unique TCRbeta CDR3 rearrangement. For each sample, productive Simpson clonality was calculated as the square root of Simpson's diversity index across productive rearrangements. Imported from immuneACCESS, the table was reduced by TCRdb to in-frame sequences with V and J called. These copies leave out some clones; in studies compared against another copy, an unresolved V gene accounts for under half, and the cause of the remainder is not known. D and trimming come from the DNA, and the V and J calls and clone size come from that table. Here the sample has about 53,000 clones; around four fifths occur a single time. Together, the top ten hold 14% of the sample.

Notes on this clone: What this receptor recognizes is not known. Base qualities were left out, and no much larger clone turns up one base away.

The collaborating institutions used their own protocols to collect whole blood in K2EDTA tubes. For TCRbeta analysis, collaborator samples were shipped as frozen whole blood, as isolated PBMCs, or as DNA extracted from either sample type. The source material was peripheral blood. In this chain, TRBV2 is recombined with TRBJ2-3, and TRBD2 may be the D gene, going by 6 matching bases. The receptor's source is a human donor in a cohort sampled during active COVID-19. The CDR3 here reads CASSVLAVRDTQYF. The nucleotide sequence reads TGTGCCAGCAGTGTACTAGCAGTACGAGATACGCAGTATTTT.